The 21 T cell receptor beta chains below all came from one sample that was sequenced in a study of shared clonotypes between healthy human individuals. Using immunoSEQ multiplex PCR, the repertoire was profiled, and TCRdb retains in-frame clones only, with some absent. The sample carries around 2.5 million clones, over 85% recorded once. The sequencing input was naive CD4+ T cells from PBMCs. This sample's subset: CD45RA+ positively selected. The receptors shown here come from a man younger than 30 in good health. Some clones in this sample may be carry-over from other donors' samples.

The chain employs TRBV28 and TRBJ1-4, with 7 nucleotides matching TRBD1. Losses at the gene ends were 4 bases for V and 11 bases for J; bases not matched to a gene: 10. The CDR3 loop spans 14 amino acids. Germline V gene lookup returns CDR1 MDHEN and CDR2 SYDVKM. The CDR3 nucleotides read TGTGCCAGCAGTTGGACAGGCCTAATGTGGAAACTGTTTTTT. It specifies CASSWTGLMWKLFF.

Here the CDR3 reads CAWSAPNVGGAEQYF. Here the CDR3 DNA reads TGTGCCTGGAGTGCCCCTAACGTAGGCGGAGCCGAGCAGTACTTC. V gene TRBV30 combines with J gene TRBJ2-7; D ambiguous. Germline CDR1 reads GTSNPN; CDR2 reads SVGIG (reference sequence). The CDR3 sequence is 15 residues long. With 1 base removed from V and 6 bases from J, the gap between germline ends came to 19 bases.

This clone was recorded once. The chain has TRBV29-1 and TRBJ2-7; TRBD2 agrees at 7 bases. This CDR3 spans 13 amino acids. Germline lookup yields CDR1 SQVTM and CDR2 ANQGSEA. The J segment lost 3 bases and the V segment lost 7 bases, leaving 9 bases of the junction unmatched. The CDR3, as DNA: TGCAGCGCAACCGGGACTAACCGCTACGAGCAGTACTTC. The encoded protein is CSATGTNRYEQYF.

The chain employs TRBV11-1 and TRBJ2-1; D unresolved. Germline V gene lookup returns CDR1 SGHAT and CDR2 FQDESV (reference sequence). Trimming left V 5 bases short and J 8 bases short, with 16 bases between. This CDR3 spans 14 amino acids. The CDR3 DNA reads TGTGCCAGCAGCACCCGATATTACAGCCATGAGCAGTTCTTC. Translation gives CASSTRYYSHEQFF.

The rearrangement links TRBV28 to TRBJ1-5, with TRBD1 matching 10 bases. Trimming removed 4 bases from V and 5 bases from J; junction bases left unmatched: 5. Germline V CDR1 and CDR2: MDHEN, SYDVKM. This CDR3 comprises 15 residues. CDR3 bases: TGTGCCAGCAGTTCCGGGGGACAGGGGCATCAGCCCCAGCATTTT. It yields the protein CASSSGGQGHQPQHF.

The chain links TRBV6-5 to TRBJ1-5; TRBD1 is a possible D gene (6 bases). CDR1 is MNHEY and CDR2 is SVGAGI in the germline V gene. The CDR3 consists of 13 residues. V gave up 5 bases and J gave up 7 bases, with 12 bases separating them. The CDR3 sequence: CASSDYRGQPQHF. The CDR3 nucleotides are TGTGCCAGCAGTGATTATAGGGGGCAGCCCCAGCATTTT.

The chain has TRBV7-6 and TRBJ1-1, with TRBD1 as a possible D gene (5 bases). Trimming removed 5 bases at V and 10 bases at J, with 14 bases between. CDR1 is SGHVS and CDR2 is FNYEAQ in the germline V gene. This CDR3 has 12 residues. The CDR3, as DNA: TGTGCCAGCAGCCGGCGGGGGATGAGAGCTTTCTTT. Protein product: CASSRRGMRAFF.

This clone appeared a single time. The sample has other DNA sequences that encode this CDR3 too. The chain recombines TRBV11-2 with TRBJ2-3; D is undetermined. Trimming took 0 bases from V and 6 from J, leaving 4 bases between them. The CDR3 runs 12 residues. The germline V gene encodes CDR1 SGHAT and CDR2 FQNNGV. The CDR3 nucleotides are TGTGCCAGCAGCTTAGATGGCGATACGCAGTATTTT. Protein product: CASSLDGDTQYF. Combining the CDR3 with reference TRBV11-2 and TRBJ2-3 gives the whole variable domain EAGVAQSPRYKIIEKRQSVAFWCNPISGHATLYWYQQILGQGPKLLIQFQNNGVVDDSQLPKDRFSAERLKGVDSTLKIQPAKLEDSAVYLCASSLDGDTQYFGPGTRLTVL.

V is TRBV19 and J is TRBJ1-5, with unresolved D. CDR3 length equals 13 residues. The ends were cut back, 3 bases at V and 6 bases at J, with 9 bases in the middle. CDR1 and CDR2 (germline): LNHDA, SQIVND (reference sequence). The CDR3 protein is CASSIERSQPQHF. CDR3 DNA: TGTGCCAGTAGTATCGAACGGTCTCAGCCCCAGCATTTT.

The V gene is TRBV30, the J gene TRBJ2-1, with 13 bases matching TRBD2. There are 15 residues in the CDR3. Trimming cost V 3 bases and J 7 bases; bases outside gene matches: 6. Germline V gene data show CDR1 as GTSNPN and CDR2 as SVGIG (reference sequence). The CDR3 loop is CAWSGLAGVWNEQFF. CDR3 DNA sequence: TGTGCCTGGAGCGGACTAGCGGGAGTATGGAATGAGCAGTTCTTC.

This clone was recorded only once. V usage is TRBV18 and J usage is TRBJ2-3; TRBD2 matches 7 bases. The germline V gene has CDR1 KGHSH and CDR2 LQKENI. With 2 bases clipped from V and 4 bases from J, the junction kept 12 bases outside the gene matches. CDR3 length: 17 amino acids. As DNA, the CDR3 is TGTGCCAGCTCACCATTTCGATCGGGCGGGAGAGCAGATACGCAGTATTTT. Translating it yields CASSPFRSGGRADTQYF. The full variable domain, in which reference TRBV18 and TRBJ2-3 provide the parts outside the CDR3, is NAGVMQNPRHLVRRRGQEARLRCSPMKGHSHVYWYRQLPEEGLKFMVYLQKENIIDESGMPKERFSAEFPKEGPSILRIQQVVRGDSAAYFCASSPFRSGGRADTQYFGPGTRLTVL.

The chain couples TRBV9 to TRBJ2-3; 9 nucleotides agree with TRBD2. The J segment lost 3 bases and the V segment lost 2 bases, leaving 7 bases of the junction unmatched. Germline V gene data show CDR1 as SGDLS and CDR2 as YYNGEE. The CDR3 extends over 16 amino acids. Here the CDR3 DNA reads TGTGCCAGCAGCGTCGGGACTAGCCCAATTACAGATACGCAGTATTTT. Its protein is CASSVGTSPITDTQYF.

The CDR3 loop is CASSIKRSGTYTEAFF. CDR3 in DNA: TGTGCCAGTAGTATCAAGAGGTCCGGGACTTACACTGAAGCTTTCTTT. The J gene is TRBJ1-1, the V gene TRBV19; a possible D gene is TRBD1 (5 bases). Trimming left V 3 bases short and J 3 bases short, with 17 bases between. The CDR3 has 16 residues. Germline V CDR1 and CDR2: LNHDA, SQIVND (reference sequence).

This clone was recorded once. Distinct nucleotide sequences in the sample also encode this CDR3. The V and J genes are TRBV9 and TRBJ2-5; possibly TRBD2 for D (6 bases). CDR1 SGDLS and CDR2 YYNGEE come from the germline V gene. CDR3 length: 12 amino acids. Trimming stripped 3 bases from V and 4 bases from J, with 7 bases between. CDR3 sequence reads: CASSAGGETQYF. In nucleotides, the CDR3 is TGTGCCAGCAGCGCCGGGGGAGAGACCCAGTACTTC.

The CDR3 nucleotides are TGCGCCAGCAGCTTAATGGGGAATAGCAATCAGCCCCAGCATTTT. It codes for CASSLMGNSNQPQHF. This chain joins TRBV5-1 and TRBJ1-5; D is unresolved. This CDR3 region has 15 residues. CDR1 and CDR2 from the germline V gene are SGHRS and YFSETQ. Trimming cost V 2 bases and J 0 bases, with 9 bases left between them.

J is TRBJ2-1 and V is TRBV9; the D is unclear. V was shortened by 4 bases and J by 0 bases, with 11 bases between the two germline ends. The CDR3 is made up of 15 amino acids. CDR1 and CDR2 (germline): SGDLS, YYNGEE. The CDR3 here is CASSPAGLSYNEQFF. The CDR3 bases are TGTGCCAGCAGCCCTGCTGGCCTCTCCTACAATGAGCAGTTCTTC.

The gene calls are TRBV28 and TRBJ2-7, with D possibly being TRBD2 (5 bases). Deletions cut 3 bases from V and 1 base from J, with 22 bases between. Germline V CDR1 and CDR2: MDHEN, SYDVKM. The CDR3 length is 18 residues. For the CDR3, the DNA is TGTGCCAGCAGTTTGTACGCCGGCGGGTGGGAGAATTCCTACGAGCAGTACTTC. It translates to CASSLYAGGWENSYEQYF.

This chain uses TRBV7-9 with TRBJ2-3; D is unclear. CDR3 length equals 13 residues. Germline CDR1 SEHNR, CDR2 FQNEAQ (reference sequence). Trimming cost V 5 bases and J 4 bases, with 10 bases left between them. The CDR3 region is CASSIGSSDTQYF. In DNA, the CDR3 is TGTGCCAGCAGCATAGGGTCATCAGATACGCAGTATTTT. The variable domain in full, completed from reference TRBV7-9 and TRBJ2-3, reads DTGVSQNPRHKITKRGQNVTFRCDPISEHNRLYWYRQTLGQGPEFLTYFQNEAQLEKSRLLSDRFSAERPKGSFSTLEIQRTEQGDSAMYLCASSIGSSDTQYFGPGTRLTVL.

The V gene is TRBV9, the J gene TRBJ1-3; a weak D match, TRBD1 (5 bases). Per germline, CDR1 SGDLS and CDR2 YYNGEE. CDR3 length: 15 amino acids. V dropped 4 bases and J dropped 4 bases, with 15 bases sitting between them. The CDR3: CASSPFTGGGNTIYF. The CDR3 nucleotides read TGTGCCAGCAGCCCTTTTACGGGGGGAGGAAACACCATATATTTT.

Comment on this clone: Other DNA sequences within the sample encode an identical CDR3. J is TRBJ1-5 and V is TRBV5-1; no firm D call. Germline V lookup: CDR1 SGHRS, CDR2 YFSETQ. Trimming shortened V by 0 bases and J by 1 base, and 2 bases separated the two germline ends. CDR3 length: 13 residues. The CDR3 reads CASSLGSNQPQHF. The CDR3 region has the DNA TGCGCCAGCAGCTTGGGCAGCAATCAGCCCCAGCATTTT.

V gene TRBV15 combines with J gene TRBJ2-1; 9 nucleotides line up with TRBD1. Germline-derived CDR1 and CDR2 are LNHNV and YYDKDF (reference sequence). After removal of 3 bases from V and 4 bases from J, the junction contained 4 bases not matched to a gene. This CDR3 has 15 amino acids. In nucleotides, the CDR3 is TGTGCCACCAGCAGGGACAGGGGCCCTTACAATGAGCAGTTCTTC. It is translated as CATSRDRGPYNEQFF.